These 29 T cell receptor beta chains share one sample of origin, sequenced in a study of response to subunit inactivated influenza vaccine (dated by TCRdb to between 2017 and 2018). Library preparation employed RT-PCR. The sequencing machine was an Illumina HiSeq 2500. Using fastp at Q25 and MiXCR, TCRdb reprocessed the public reads and kept productive beta chains. A single entry per CDR3 protein holds the most common genes and DNA from its merged rows. The sample table lists roughly 570,000 distinct CDR3 sequences, 14% of them with a count of one. Clones ranked in the top ten supply 11% of the sample. The sequencing used PBMCs from blood, collected 11 to 12 days after vaccination. Every receptor here comes from a man aged 50 to 60 who received an inactivated influenza vaccine. Donor details come from another sample of the same person, matched by shared clones.

This chain links TRBV5-5 with TRBJ2-5; D unclear. The CDR3 spans 15 residues. Trimming took off 0 bases at V and 2 bases at J, with 11 bases between the two ends. Germline values: CDR1 SGHKS, CDR2 YYEKEE (reference sequence). This chain's CDR3 is CASSLGPYTQETQYF. For the CDR3, the DNA is TGTGCCAGCAGCTTGGGGCCCTACACTCAAGAGACCCAGTACTTC.

The chain links TRBV5-1 to TRBJ2-1; D might be TRBD1 (5 bases). The ends were cut back, 4 bases at V and 7 bases at J, with 12 bases in the middle. The CDR3 spans 13 residues. Germline CDR1 reads SGHRS; CDR2 reads YFSETQ. CDR3 in DNA: TGCGCCAGCAGCATAATAGCAGGGAATGAGCAGTTCTTC. Protein product: CASSIIAGNEQFF.

The gene calls are TRBV6-5 and TRBJ2-5; tentatively, D is TRBD2 (6 bases). V lost 2 bases and J 3 bases, leaving 13 bases between the germline ends. The CDR3 contains 15 residues. The germline gives CDR1 MNHEY, CDR2 SVGAGI. Written as DNA, the CDR3 is TGTGCCAGCAGTTACGGGGAGGCGGGAAAAGAGACCCAGTACTTC. Amino acid sequence: CASSYGEAGKETQYF.

This clonotype was seen more than once but under ten times. The chain uses TRBV7-8 and TRBJ2-1; TRBD2 agrees at 11 bases. V lost 5 bases to trimming and J lost 2 bases; unmatched junction nucleotides: 17. Germline V gene sequence: CDR1 SGHVS, CDR2 FQNEAQ. The length of the CDR3 is 20 residues. For the CDR3, the DNA is TGTGCCAGCAGCCCCCTCTTAGCTAGCGGGAGGAGGCGCACCTACAATGAGCAGTTCTTC. This translates into CASSPLLASGRRRTYNEQFF.

The rearrangement links TRBV5-1 to TRBJ1-2, with D perhaps TRBD1 (5 bases). Looked up from germline, CDR1 is SGHRS and CDR2 is YFSETQ. The CDR3 extends over 12 amino acids. V was clipped by 4 bases and J by 6 bases, with 10 bases between them. Here the CDR3 reads CASSLGPDGYTF. For the CDR3, the DNA is TGCGCCAGCAGCCTGGGACCAGATGGCTACACCTTC.

This clonotype was detected only a few times. The chain uses TRBV9 and TRBJ2-2; D may be TRBD1 or TRBD2 (6 bases each). V shed 1 base and J shed 4 bases, with 14 bases lying between them. The CDR3 is 16 amino acids. CDR1 and CDR2 (germline): SGDLS, YYNGEE. CDR3 protein: CASSVRGADPTGELFF. The CDR3, as DNA: TGTGCCAGCAGCGTAAGGGGGGCAGACCCCACCGGGGAGCTGTTTTTT.

The genes are TRBV5-1 and TRBJ2-5; D may be TRBD1 (5 bases). Germline CDR1 SGHRS, CDR2 YFSETQ. The CDR3 contains 14 residues. Between the trimmed V and J ends, which lost 0 bases and 3 bases, there was a span of 9 bases. The CDR3 nucleotides are TGCGCCAGCAGCTTGGAGGTAGGGGAAGAGACCCAGTACTTC. Protein product: CASSLEVGEETQYF.

This clonotype was counted at least ten times. This chain links TRBV7-3 with TRBJ2-7, with 11 positions matching TRBD1. The germline V gene has CDR1 SGHTA and CDR2 FQGTGA. This CDR3 spans 13 amino acids. Germline trimming cut 5 bases from V and 5 bases from J; bases unmatched to any gene: 2. The DNA for the CDR3 is TGTGCCAGCAGCGTGGGACAGGGGGACGAGCAGTACTTC. It is translated as CASSVGQGDEQYF.

In its sample, this clonotype was seen many times. The chain recombines TRBV29-1 with TRBJ2-5, with 8 nucleotides matching TRBD1. Germline CDR1 SQVTM, CDR2 ANQGSEA. Trimming at V came to 7 bases and at J to 7 bases, leaving 11 bases not matched to a gene. The CDR3 consists of 13 residues. CDR3: CSGYDQGAGTQYF. CDR3 sequence (DNA): TGCAGCGGTTACGATCAGGGGGCCGGGACCCAGTACTTC. The complete variable domain, with remaining parts taken from reference TRBV29-1 and TRBJ2-5, reads SAVISQKPSRDICQRGTSLTIQCQVDSQVTMMFWYRQQPGQSLTLIATANQGSEATYESGFVIDKFPISRPNLTFSTLTVSNMSPEDSSIYLCSGYDQGAGTQYFGPGTRLLVL.

This clonotype was found a few times. This chain connects TRBV20-1 to TRBJ2-2; 9 bases are a match to TRBD1. CDR3 length equals 15 residues. The germline gives CDR1 DFQATT, CDR2 SNEGSKA (reference sequence). The V gene end was trimmed by 2 bases and the J gene end by 7 bases; junction bases not matched to a gene: 8. The CDR3 loop is CSARLPGQGSGELFF. As DNA, the CDR3 is TGCAGTGCTAGACTTCCGGGACAGGGTAGCGGGGAGCTGTTTTTT.

This clonotype was recorded at least ten times. CDR3 protein: CASKGGEQFF. DNA of the CDR3: TGTGCCAGCAAGGGCGGTGAGCAGTTCTTC. The rearrangement uses TRBV12-3 or TRBV12-4 and TRBJ2-1, with D hard to call. The CDR3 runs to 10 residues. Trimming took 7 bases from V and 9 from J, leaving 7 bases between them.

This sequence joins TRBV11-1 and TRBJ1-1, with a weak D call TRBD1 (5 bases). The CDR3 loop spans 14 amino acids. CDR1 SGHAT and CDR2 FQDESV come from the germline V gene (reference sequence). V was shortened by 3 bases and J by 3 bases, with 11 bases between the two germline ends. CDR3 coding DNA: TGTGCCAGCAGCTTTGGGGGAGCGGACACTGAAGCTTTCTTT. This codes for CASSFGGADTEAFF. Based on the CDR3 plus reference TRBV11-1 and TRBJ1-1, the full variable domain is EAEVAQSPRYKITEKSQAVAFWCDPISGHATLYWYRQILGQGPELLVQFQDESVVDDSQLPKDRFSAERLKGVDSTLKIQPAELGDSAMYLCASSFGGADTEAFFGQGTRLTVV.

V gene TRBV12-3 or TRBV12-4 combines with J gene TRBJ2-1; D is perhaps TRBD2 (5 bases). The V end was cut by 2 bases, the J end by 0 bases, with 17 bases between. This CDR3 region has 18 residues. CDR3 bases: TGTGCCAGCAGTTTACTGTTATACGGGGAGAGCTCCTACAATGAGCAGTTCTTC. Encoded protein: CASSLLLYGESSYNEQFF.

The rearrangement links TRBV6-1 to TRBJ2-7; D remains ambiguous. Trimming took 6 bases from V and 2 from J, leaving 17 bases between them. The length of the CDR3 is 15 residues. Germline values: CDR1 MNHNS, CDR2 SASEGT. CDR3 in amino acids: CASRKKRLGPYEQYF. CDR3 in DNA: TGTGCCAGCAGGAAAAAGAGACTGGGTCCCTACGAGCAGTACTTC.

The chain joins TRBV6-1 to TRBJ2-5; possible D gene TRBD1, 6 bases. This CDR3 spans 15 amino acids. The V end lost 7 bases, the J end lost 5 bases, and 20 bases lay between the germline ends. The germline CDR1 and CDR2 sequences are MNHNS and SASEGT. Written as DNA, the CDR3 is TGTGCCAGCACCAGAACCGGGACAAACTTGGAGACCCAGTACTTC. Its translation: CASTRTGTNLETQYF.

The V gene is TRBV7-9, the J gene TRBJ2-1; perhaps TRBD2 as D (7 bases). This CDR3 region has 15 residues. Germline lookup yields CDR1 SEHNR and CDR2 FQNEAQ (reference sequence). The V end was cut by 6 bases, the J end by 2 bases, with 14 bases between. CDR3 sequence reads: CASRPDGGPYNEQFF. In nucleotides, the CDR3 is TGTGCCAGCAGACCTGACGGGGGGCCCTACAATGAGCAGTTCTTC.

The chain carries TRBV5-1 and TRBJ2-5; D ambiguous. This CDR3 region has 14 residues. Germline CDR1 is SGHRS and CDR2 is YFSETQ. Trimming took off 1 base at V and 5 bases at J, with 12 bases between the two ends. The CDR3 loop is CASSLMGFLETQYF. In nucleotides, the CDR3 is TGCGCCAGCAGCTTGATGGGGTTCTTGGAGACCCAGTACTTC.

On this clonotype: The junction and the germline gene differ at one end; a read error may be behind it. The gene calls are TRBV29-1 and TRBJ2-2; D remains unclear. Germline CDR1 is SQVTM and CDR2 is ANQGSEA. The CDR3 is 13 amino acids. CDR3 residues: CSVDYMNTAELFF. The DNA for the CDR3 is TGCAGCGTTGACTACATGAACACCGCGGAGCTGTTTTTT.

This clonotype showed up many times. This chain links TRBV25-1 with TRBJ1-6; D not certain. V was pared by 2 bases and J by 9 bases, with 8 bases between. The CDR3 is 13 residues long. The V gene's germline CDR1 is MGHDK and CDR2 SYGVNS. The CDR3 sequence: CASSELLGSPLHF. The CDR3 coding sequence is TGTGCCAGCAGTGAACTCCTGGGTTCACCCCTCCACTTT.

This clonotype was seen a handful of times. This rearrangement joins TRBV29-1 to TRBJ2-2, with a possible D match to TRBD1 (5 bases). Germline-derived CDR1 and CDR2 are SQVTM and ANQGSEA. This CDR3 region has 16 residues. Trimming shortened V by 1 base and J by 4 bases, and 16 bases separated the two germline ends. The CDR3 is CSVEAKGRRVTGELFF. The DNA for the CDR3 is TGCAGCGTTGAAGCTAAGGGGCGGCGCGTCACCGGGGAGCTGTTTTTT.

The J gene is TRBJ2-5, the V gene TRBV20-1, with D perhaps matching TRBD1 (7 bases). CDR3 size: 14 residues. CDR1 and CDR2 from the germline V gene are DFQATT and SNEGSKA (reference sequence). Trimming stripped 5 bases from V and 5 bases from J, with 18 bases between. The CDR3 coding sequence is TGCAGTGCTGGCCCTCCGACAGGGAGGGAGACCCAGTACTTC. This sequence encodes CSAGPPTGRETQYF.

Only a few counts were recorded for this clonotype. The chain links TRBV5-5 to TRBJ2-7; D not resolved. The V end was cut by 7 bases, the J end by 1 base, with 15 bases between. Germline loops: CDR1 SGHKS, CDR2 YYEKEE (reference sequence). The CDR3 sequence is 14 residues long. The CDR3: CASAPLDGSYEQYF. CDR3 bases: TGTGCCAGCGCCCCCTTGGACGGGTCCTACGAGCAGTACTTC.

J is TRBJ2-5 and V is TRBV15; D may be TRBD2 (5 bases). Germline V CDR1 and CDR2: LNHNV, YYDKDF (reference sequence). CDR3 length: 15 residues. V was cut by 0 bases and J by 11 bases, with 19 bases left in between. This chain's CDR3 is CATSRDRRGPRTQYF. In DNA form, the CDR3 reads TGTGCCACCAGCAGAGATCGCAGAGGGCCGAGGACTCAGTACTTC.

This clonotype was recorded a few times. J is TRBJ2-7 and V is TRBV6-1; 8 nucleotides match TRBD2. Germline V lookup: CDR1 MNHNS, CDR2 SASEGT. The ends lost 6 bases at V and 3 bases at J; junction bases unmatched: 7. There are 14 residues in the CDR3. Written as DNA, the CDR3 is TGTGCCAGCAGACACGGGGGGGGGAGCTACGAGCAGTACTTC. It codes for CASRHGGGSYEQYF.

V usage is TRBV15 and J usage is TRBJ1-2; D gene unclear. CDR3 size: 14 residues. Looked up from germline, CDR1 is LNHNV and CDR2 is YYDKDF (reference sequence). V lost 3 bases to trimming and J lost 3 bases, with 11 bases between them. The CDR3 DNA follows: TGTGCCACCAGCAGCGGTCGCAGCTACTATGGCTACACCTTC. Its translation is CATSSGRSYYGYTF.

This clonotype occurred a few times. V gene TRBV7-9 combines with J gene TRBJ2-2, with 7 positions matching TRBD1. Germline lookup yields CDR1 SEHNR and CDR2 FQNEAQ (reference sequence). J lost 4 bases, V lost 6 bases, and 8 bases had no gene match. The CDR3 is 15 residues long. As DNA, the CDR3 is TGTGCCAGCAGGATAGGGGGCGCTTTCACCGGGGAGCTGTTTTTT. Translating gives CASRIGGAFTGELFF.

The chain joins TRBV11-2 to TRBJ2-5; D gene ambiguous. This CDR3 spans 14 amino acids. Trimming pared 5 bases from V and 2 bases from J, leaving 12 bases between. Germline-derived CDR1 and CDR2 are SGHAT and FQNNGV. In DNA, the CDR3 is TGTGCCAGCAGCCCCAGTGCGAAACAAGAGACCCAGTACTTC. It encodes CASSPSAKQETQYF.

This chain uses TRBV6-6 with TRBJ1-1, with D uncertain. Trimming took 3 bases from V and 5 from J, leaving 1 base between them. Germline assignment: CDR1 MNHNY and CDR2 SVGAGI (reference sequence). The CDR3 runs to 10 residues. CDR3 loop: CASSYTEAFF. CDR3 nucleotides: TGTGCCAGCAGTTATACTGAAGCTTTCTTT.

This chain links TRBV20-1 with TRBJ2-1, with unresolved D. Trimming took 5 bases from V and 8 from J, leaving 10 bases between them. Looked up from germline, CDR1 is DFQATT and CDR2 is SNEGSKA (reference sequence). CDR3 size: 11 residues. The CDR3 sequence is CSASDVHEQFF. The DNA of the CDR3 is TGCAGTGCTTCGGATGTCCATGAGCAGTTCTTC.